This T cell receptor beta chain was identified in a study of radiation and T cells in renal cell carcinoma. General study findings and limits: In blood, top tumor clones expanded by 2 weeks, shrinking by 4.

TCRdb's table, derived via immunoSEQ multiplex PCR, lists solely in-frame clones and lacks some. The sample consists of more than 120,000 clones, 75% to 90% of them appearing once. Germline loops: CDR1 GTSNPN, CDR2 SVGIG (reference sequence). Deletions cut 5 bases from V and 4 bases from J, with 9 bases between. CDR3 length: 12 residues. Regarding time point: blood 4 weeks post-SBRT, at nephrectomy. Treatment given: 15 Gy SBRT to primary tumor, nephrectomy 4 weeks later. Nephrectomy followed 15 Gy stereotactic body radiation by 4 weeks. Only a few counts were recorded for this clone. Its antigen is currently unknown.

The gene calls are TRBV30 and TRBJ1-5; maybe TRBD1 (5 bases). The sample consisted of blood, taken from a patient whose treatment included radiotherapy and nephrectomy. This TCR was sampled from a woman in her 50s with renal cell carcinoma. CDR3 region: CAWGDVNQPQHF. In DNA form, the CDR3 reads TGTGCCTGGGGGGACGTAAATCAGCCCCAGCATTTT. Based on the CDR3 plus reference TRBV30 and TRBJ1-5, the full variable domain is SQTIHQWPATLVQPVGSPLSLECTVEGTSNPNLYWYRQAAGRGLQLLFYSVGIGQISSEVPQNLSASRPQDRQFILSSKKLLLSDSGFYLCAWGDVNQPQHFGDGTRLSIL.